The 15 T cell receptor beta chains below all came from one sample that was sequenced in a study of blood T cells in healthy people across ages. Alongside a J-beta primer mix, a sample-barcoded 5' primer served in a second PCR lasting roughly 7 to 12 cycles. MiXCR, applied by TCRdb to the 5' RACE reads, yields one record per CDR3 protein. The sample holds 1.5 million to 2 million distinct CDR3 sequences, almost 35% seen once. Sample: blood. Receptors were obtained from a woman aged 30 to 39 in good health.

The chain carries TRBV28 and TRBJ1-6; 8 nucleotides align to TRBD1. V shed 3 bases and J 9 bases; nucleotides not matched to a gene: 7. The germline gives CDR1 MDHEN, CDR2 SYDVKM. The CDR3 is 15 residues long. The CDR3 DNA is TGTGCCAGCAGTTTCCTGGACAGGGAGAGTTCACCCCTCCACTTT. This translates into CASSFLDRESSPLHF.

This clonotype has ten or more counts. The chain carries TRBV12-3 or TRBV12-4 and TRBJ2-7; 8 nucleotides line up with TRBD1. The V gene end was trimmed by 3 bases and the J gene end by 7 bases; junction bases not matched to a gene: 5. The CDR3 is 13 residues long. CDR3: CASSFRTGSEQYF. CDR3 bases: TGTGCCAGCAGTTTTCGGACAGGGAGTGAGCAGTACTTC.

The CDR3 reads CAINGGKGTEAFF. In DNA, the CDR3 is TGTGCCATCAACGGGGGGAAGGGCACTGAAGCTTTCTTT. V usage is TRBV10-3 and J usage is TRBJ1-1; D may be TRBD1 (5 bases). The CDR3 length is 13 residues. Germline assignment: CDR1 ENHRY and CDR2 SYGVKD. The germline V and J ends were trimmed by 7 bases and 4 bases, with 13 bases remaining between them.

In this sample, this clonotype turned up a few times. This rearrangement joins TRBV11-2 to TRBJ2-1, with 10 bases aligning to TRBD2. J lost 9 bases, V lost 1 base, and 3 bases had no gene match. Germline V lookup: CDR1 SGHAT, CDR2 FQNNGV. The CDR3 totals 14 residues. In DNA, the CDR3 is TGTGCCAGCAGCTTAGTACTAGCGGGAAGTGAGCAGTTCTTC. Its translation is CASSLVLAGSEQFF. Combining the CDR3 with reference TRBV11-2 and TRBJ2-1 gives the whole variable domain EAGVAQSPRYKIIEKRQSVAFWCNPISGHATLYWYQQILGQGPKLLIQFQNNGVVDDSQLPKDRFSAERLKGVDSTLKIQPAKLEDSAVYLCASSLVLAGSEQFFGPGTRLTVL.

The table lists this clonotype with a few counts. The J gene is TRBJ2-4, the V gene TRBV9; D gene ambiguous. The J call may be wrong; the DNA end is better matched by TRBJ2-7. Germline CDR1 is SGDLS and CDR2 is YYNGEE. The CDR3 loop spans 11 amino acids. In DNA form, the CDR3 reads TGTGCCAGCGGGCGCTCCGGCGAGCAGTACTTC. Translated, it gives CASGRSGEQYF.

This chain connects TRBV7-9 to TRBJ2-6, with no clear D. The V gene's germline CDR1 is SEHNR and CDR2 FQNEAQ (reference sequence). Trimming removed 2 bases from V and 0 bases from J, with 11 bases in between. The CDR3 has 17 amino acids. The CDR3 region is CASSLFEAASGANVLTF. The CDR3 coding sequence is TGTGCCAGCAGCTTATTTGAGGCGGCCTCTGGGGCCAACGTCCTGACTTTC.

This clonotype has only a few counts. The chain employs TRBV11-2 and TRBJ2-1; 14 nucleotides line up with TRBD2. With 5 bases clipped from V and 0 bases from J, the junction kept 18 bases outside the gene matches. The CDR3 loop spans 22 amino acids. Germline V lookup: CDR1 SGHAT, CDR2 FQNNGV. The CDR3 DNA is TGTGCCAGCAGCCCATTTCCCCCTGGGGGACTAGCGGGGGTTCACTCCTACAATGAGCAGTTCTTC. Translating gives CASSPFPPGGLAGVHSYNEQFF.

Here the CDR3 DNA reads TGTGCCAGCAGTGCCCAATCTAGCGTCCGTGCGTTCTTC. Its translation is CASSAQSSVRAFF. J is TRBJ2-1 and V is TRBV12-3 or TRBV12-4; TRBD2 is a possible D gene (6 bases). The CDR3 has 13 residues. V was pared by 5 bases and J by 15 bases, with 20 bases between.

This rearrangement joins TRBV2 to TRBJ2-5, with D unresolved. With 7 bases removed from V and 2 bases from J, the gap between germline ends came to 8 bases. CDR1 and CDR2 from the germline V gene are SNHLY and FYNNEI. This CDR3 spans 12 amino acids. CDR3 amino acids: CASTQEQETQYF. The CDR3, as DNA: TGTGCCAGCACCCAGGAACAAGAGACCCAGTACTTC.

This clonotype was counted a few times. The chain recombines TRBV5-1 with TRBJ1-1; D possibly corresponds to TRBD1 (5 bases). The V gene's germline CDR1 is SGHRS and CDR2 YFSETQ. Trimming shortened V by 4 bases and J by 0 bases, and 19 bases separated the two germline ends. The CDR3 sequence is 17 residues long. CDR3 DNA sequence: TGCGCCAGCAGCCTGGACACCCGCTACGGAGTGAACACTGAAGCTTTCTTT. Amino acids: CASSLDTRYGVNTEAFF.

Here the CDR3 reads CASTPIGTHSYEQYF. The CDR3 coding sequence is TGTGCCAGCACTCCCATCGGGACTCATTCCTACGAGCAGTACTTC. The J gene is TRBJ2-7, the V gene TRBV6-1; D is perhaps TRBD2 (6 bases). CDR1 and CDR2 (germline): MNHNS, SASEGT. V lost 7 bases, J lost 1 base, and 17 bases lay in between. CDR3 length: 15 amino acids.

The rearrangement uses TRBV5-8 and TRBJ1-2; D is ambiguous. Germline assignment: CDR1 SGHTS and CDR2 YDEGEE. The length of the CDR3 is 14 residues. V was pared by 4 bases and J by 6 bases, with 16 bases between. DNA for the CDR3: TGTGCCAGCAGCCCCGCCCGTGGCGGAGATGGCTACACCTTC. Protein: CASSPARGGDGYTF.

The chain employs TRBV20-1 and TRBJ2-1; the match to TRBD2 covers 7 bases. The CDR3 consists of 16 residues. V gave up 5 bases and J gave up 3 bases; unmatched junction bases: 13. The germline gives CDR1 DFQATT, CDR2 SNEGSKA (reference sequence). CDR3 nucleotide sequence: TGCAGTGCTGCCCCTAGGACTAGTAAGAACTACAATGAGCAGTTCTTC. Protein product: CSAAPRTSKNYNEQFF.

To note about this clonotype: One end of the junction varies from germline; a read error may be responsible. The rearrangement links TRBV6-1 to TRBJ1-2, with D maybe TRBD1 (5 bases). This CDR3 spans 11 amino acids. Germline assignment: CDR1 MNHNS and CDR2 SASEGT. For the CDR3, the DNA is TGTGCCAGCTGGGGGTTAGGAGGCTACACTTTC. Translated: CASWGLGGYTF.

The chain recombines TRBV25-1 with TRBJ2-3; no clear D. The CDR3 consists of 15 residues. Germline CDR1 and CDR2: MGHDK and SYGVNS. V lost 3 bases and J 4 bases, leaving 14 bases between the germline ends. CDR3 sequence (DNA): TGTGCCAGCAGTGAGCGACCAGCAGGCCCAGATACGCAGTATTTT. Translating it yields CASSERPAGPDTQYF.